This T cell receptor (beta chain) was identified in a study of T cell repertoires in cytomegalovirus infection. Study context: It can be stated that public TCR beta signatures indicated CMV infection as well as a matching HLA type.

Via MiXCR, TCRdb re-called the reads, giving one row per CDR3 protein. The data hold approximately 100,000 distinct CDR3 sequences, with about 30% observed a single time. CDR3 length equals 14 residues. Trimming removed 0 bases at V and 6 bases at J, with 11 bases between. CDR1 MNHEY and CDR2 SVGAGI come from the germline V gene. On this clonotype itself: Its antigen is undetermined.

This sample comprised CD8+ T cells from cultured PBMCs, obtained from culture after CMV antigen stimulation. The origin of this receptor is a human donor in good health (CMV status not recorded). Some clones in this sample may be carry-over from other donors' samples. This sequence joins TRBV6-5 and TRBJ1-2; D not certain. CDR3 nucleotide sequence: TGTGCCAGCAGTTACTCTAAGACTCTAGATGGCTACACCTTC. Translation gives CASSYSKTLDGYTF.